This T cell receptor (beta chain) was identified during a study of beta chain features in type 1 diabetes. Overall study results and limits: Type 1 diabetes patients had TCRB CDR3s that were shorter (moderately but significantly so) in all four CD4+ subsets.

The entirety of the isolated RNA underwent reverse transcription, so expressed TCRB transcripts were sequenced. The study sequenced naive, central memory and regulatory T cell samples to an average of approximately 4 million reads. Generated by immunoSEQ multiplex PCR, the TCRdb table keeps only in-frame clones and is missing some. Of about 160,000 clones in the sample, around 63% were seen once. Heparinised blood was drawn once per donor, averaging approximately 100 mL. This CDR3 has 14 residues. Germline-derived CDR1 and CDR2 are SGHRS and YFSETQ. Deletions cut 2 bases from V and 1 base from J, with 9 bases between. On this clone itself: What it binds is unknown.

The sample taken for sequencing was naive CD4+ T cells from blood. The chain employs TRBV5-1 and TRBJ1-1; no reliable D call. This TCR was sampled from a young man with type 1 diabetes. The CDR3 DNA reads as TGCGCCAGCAGCTTCGGGCTAACGAACACTGAAGCTTTCTTT. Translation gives CASSFGLTNTEAFF.